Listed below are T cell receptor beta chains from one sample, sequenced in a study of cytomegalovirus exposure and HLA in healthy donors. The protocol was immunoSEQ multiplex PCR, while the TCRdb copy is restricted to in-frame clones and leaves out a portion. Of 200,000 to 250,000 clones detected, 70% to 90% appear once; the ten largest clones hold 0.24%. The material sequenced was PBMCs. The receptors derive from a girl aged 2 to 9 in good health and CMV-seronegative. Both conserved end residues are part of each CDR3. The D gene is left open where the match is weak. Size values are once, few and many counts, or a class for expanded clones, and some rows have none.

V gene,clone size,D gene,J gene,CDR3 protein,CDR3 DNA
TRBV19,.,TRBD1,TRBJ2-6,CASQTGGTGANVLTF,TGTGCCAGCCAGACAGGGGGGACCGGGGCCAACGTCCTGACTTTC
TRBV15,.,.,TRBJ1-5,CATSREGPQGTRPQHF,TGTGCCACCAGCAGAGAGGGTCCACAGGGAACTCGGCCCCAGCATTTT
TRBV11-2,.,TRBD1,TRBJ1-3,CASSLVGRGRLGNTIYF,TGTGCCAGCAGCTTAGTTGGCAGGGGGCGGTTGGGAAACACCATATATTTT
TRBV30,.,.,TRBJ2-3,CAWSLGHPQYF,TGTGCCTGGAGCTTGGGACATCCGCAGTATTTT
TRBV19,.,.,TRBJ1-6,CASSISHSPSNSPLHF,TGTGCCAGTAGTATATCGCACAGCCCTTCGAATTCACCCCTCCACTTT
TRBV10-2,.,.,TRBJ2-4,CASSDLAKNIQYF,TGCGCCAGCAGTGACTTAGCCAAAAACATTCAGTACTTC
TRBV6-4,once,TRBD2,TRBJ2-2,CASSRLAGTGELFF,TGTGCCAGCAGTAGACTAGCGGGAACCGGGGAGCTGTTTTTT
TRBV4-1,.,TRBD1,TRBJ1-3,CASSQGQGLHFGTGNTIYF,TGCGCCAGCAGCCAAGGACAGGGTTTACACTTCGGGACTGGAAACACCATATATTTT
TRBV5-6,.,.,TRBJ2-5,CASSRGAQETQYF,TGTGCCAGCAGCCGGGGTGCCCAAGAGACCCAGTACTTC
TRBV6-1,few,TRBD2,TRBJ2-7,CASSVAGGSYEQYF,TGTGCCAGCAGCGTAGCGGGAGGCTCCTACGAGCAGTACTTC
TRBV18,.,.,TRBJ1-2,CASSPGQIYGYTF,TGTGCCAGCTCACCAGGGCAGATCTATGGCTACACCTTC
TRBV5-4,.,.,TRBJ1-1,CASSSRVGLNTEAFF,TGTGCCAGCAGCTCCCGGGTCGGCCTGAACACTGAAGCTTTCTTT
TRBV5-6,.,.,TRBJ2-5,CASRSRGGEETQYF,TGTGCCAGCAGGTCTAGGGGTGGGGAAGAGACCCAGTACTTC
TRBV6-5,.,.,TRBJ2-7,CASSYAGAYDEQYF,TGCGCCAGCAGTTACGCAGGGGCTTACGACGAGCAGTACTTC
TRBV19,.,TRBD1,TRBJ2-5,CASSIGQGIQETQYF,TGTGCCAGTAGTATAGGACAGGGGATCCAAGAGACCCAGTACTTC
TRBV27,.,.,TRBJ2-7,CASSSWTVGYEQYF,TGTGCCAGCAGTTCTTGGACAGTGGGCTACGAGCAGTACTTC